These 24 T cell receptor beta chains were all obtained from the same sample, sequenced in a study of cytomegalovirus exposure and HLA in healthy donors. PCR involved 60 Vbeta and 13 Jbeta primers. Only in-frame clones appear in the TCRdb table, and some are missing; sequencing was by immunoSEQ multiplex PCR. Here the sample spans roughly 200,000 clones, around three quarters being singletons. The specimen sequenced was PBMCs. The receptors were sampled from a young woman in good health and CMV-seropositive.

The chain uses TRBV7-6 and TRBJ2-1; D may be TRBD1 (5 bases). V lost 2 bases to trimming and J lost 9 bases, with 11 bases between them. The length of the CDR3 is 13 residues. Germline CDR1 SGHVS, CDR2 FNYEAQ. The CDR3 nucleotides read TGTGCCAGCAGCTTAAACCAGGGAACTGAGCAGTTCTTC. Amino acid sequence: CASSLNQGTEQFF.

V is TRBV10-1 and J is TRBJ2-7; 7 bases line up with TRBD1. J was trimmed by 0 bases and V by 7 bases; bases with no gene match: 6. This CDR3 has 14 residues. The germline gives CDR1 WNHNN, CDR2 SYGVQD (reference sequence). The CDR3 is CASTKGQCSYEQYF. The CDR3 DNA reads TGCGCCAGCACCAAGGGACAGTGCTCCTACGAGCAGTACTTC.

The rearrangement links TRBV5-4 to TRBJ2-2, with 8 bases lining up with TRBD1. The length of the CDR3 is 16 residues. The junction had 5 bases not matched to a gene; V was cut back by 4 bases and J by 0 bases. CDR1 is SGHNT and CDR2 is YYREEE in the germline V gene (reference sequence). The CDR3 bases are TGTGCCAGCAGCCCTGGACAGGGTGCGAACACCGGGGAGCTGTTTTTT. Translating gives CASSPGQGANTGELFF.

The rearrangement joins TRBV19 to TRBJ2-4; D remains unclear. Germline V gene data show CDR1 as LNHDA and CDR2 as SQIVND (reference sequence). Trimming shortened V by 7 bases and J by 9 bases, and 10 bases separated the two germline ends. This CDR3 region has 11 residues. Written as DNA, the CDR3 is TGTGCCAGTACCCTAGGTAGCATTCAGTACTTC. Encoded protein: CASTLGSIQYF.

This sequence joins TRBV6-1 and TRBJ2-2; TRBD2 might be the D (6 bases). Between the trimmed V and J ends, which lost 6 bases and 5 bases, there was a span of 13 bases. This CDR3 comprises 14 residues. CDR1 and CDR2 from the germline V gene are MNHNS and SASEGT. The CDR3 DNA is TGTGCCAGCAGGGAGGGACCGGGGACCGGGGAGCTGTTTTTT. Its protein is CASREGPGTGELFF.

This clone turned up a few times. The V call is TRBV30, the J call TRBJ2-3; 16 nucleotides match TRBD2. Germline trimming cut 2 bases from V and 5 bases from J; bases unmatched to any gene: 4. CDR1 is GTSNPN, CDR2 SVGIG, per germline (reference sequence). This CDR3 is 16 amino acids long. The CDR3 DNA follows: TGTGCCTGGAGTTCCGGGACTAGCGGGGGGGGAGATACGCAGTATTTT. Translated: CAWSSGTSGGGDTQYF. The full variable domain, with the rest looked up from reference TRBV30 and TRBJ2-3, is SQTIHQWPATLVQPVGSPLSLECTVEGTSNPNLYWYRQAAGRGLQLLFYSVGIGQISSEVPQNLSASRPQDRQFILSSKKLLLSDSGFYLCAWSSGTSGGGDTQYFGPGTRLTVL.

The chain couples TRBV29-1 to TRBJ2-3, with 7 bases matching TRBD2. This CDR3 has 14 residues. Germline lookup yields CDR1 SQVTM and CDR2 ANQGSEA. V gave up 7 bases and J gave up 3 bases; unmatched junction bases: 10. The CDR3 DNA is TGCAGCGCCAGTGCTAGCGGTTTTACAGATACGCAGTATTTT. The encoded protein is CSASASGFTDTQYF.

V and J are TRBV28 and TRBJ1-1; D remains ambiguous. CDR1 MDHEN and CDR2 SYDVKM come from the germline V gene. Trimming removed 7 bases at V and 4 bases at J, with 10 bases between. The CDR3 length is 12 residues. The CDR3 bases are TGTGCCAGCAATGTCGGAGGCACTGAAGCTTTCTTT. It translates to CASNVGGTEAFF.

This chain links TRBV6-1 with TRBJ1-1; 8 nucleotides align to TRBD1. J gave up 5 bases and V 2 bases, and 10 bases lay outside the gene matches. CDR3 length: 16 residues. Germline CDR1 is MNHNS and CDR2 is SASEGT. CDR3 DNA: TGTGCCAGCAGTGAACTGCCAGGGGGCGGTCGGACTGAAGCTTTCTTT. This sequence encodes CASSELPGGGRTEAFF.

The CDR3 spells CASSDLSSAGGPSLTDTQYF. CDR3 in DNA: TGTGCCAGCAGTGACCTCTCGTCCGCGGGGGGGCCAAGTCTGACAGATACGCAGTATTTT. The chain carries TRBV2 and TRBJ2-3; 9 bases line up with TRBD2. The CDR3 consists of 20 residues. Germline-derived CDR1 and CDR2 are SNHLY and FYNNEI. J gave up 3 bases and V 3 bases, and 19 bases lay outside the gene matches.

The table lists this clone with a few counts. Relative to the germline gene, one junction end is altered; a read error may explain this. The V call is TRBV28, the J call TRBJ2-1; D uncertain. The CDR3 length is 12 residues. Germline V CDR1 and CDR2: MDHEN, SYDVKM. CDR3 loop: CASSFSHNEQFF. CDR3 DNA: TGTGCCAGCAGTTTCTCCCACAATGAGCAGTTCTTC.

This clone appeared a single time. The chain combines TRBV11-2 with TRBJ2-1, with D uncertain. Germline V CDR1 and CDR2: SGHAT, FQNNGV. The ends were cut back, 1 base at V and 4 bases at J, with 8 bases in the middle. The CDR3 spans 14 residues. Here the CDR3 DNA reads TGTGCCAGCAGCTTAGGGTCAGATTACAATGAGCAGTTCTTC. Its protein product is CASSLGSDYNEQFF.

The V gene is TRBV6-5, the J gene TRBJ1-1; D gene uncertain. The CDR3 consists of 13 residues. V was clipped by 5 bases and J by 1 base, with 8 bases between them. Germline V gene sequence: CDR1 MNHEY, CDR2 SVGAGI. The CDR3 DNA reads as TGTGCCAGCAGTCCTCGACAGAACACTGAAGCTTTCTTT. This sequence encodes CASSPRQNTEAFF.

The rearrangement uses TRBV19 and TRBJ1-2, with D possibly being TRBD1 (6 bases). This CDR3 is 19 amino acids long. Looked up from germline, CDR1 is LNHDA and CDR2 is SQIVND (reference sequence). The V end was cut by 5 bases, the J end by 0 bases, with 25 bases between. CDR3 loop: CASSGTIPRVRTANYGYTF. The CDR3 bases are TGTGCCAGTAGTGGGACGATCCCGAGGGTCCGGACAGCTAACTATGGCTACACCTTC.

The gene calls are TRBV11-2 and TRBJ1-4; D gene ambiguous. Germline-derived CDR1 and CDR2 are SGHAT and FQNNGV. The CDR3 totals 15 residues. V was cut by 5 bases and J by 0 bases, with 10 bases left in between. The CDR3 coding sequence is TGTGCCAGCAGCGAGGGAGACTCAACTAATGAAAAACTGTTTTTT. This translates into CASSEGDSTNEKLFF.

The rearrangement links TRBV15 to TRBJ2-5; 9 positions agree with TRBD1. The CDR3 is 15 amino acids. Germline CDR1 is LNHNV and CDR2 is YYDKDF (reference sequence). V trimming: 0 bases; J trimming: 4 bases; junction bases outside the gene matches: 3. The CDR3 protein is CATSRDNRGRETQYF. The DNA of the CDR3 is TGTGCCACCAGCAGAGATAACAGGGGGCGAGAGACCCAGTACTTC.

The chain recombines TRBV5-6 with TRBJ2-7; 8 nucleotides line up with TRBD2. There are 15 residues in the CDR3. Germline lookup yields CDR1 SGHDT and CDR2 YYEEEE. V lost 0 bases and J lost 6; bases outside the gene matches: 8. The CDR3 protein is CASSLVGLAMFEQYF. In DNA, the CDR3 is TGTGCCAGCAGCTTGGTAGGACTAGCAATGTTCGAGCAGTACTTC.

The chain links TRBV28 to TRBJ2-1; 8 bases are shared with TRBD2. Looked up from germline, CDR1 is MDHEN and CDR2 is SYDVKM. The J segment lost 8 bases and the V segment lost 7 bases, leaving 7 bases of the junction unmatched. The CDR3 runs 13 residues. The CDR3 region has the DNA TGTGCCAGCAATGAGCGGGAGTCCGATGAGCAGTTCTTC. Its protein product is CASNERESDEQFF.

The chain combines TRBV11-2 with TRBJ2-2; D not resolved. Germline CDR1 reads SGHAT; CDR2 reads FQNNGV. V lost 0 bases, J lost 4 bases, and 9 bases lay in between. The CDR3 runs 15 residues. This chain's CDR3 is CASSLDRPSTGELFF. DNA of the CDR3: TGTGCCAGCAGCTTAGACAGGCCAAGCACCGGGGAGCTGTTTTTT.

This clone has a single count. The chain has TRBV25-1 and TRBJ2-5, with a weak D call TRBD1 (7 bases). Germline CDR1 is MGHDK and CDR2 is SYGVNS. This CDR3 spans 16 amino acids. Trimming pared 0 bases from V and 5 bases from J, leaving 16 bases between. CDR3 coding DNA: TGTGCCAGCAGTGAATATGGAGGGGGCGGGCGGGAGACCCAGTACTTC. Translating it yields CASSEYGGGGRETQYF.

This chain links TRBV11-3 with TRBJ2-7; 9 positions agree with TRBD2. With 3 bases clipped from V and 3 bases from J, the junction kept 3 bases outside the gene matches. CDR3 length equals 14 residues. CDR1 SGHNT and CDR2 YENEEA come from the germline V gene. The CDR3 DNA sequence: TGTGCCAGCAGCTTCGGAGCGGGAGGCTACGAGCAGTACTTC. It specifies CASSFGAGGYEQYF.

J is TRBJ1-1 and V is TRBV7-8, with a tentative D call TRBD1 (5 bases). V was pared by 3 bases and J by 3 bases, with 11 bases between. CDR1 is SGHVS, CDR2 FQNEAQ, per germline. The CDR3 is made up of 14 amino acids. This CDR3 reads CASSFGSRDTEAFF. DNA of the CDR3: TGTGCCAGCAGCTTCGGGAGCAGGGACACTGAAGCTTTCTTT.

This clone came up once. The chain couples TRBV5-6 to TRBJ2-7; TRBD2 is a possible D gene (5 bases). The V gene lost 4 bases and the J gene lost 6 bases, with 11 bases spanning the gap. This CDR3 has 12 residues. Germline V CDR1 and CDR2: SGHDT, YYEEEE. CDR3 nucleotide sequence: TGTGCCAGCAGCATCGCACTAGGCGAGCAGTACTTC. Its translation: CASSIALGEQYF.

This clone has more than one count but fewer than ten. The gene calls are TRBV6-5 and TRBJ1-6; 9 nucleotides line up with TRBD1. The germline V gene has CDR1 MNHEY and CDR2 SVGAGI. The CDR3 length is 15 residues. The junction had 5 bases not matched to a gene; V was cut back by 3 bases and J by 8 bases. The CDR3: CASSYRGQGYSPLHF. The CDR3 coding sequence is TGTGCCAGCAGTTATCGGGGACAGGGCTATTCACCCCTCCACTTT.